This T cell receptor beta chain was recorded in a study of cytomegalovirus exposure and HLA in healthy donors. General observations from the study: Likely technical artifact: a cluster of highly shared sequence variants. In a later analysis, TCR beta V- and J-gene trimming showed a link to a missense DCLRE1C variant.

The PCR ran on 60 Vbeta and 13 Jbeta primers. Here immunoSEQ multiplex PCR was the method, and the copy in TCRdb shows in-frame clones only, minus some. The data show 130,000 to 150,000 clones, with approximately 74% seen just once and around 4% held by the top ten. The germline V gene has CDR1 SEHNR and CDR2 FQNEAQ (reference sequence). The CDR3 contains 13 residues. The V gene lost 4 bases and the J gene lost 3 bases, with 10 bases spanning the gap. In regard to this clone: Its antigen is still unknown.

What was sequenced was PBMCs. The chain couples TRBV7-9 to TRBJ2-7; D is ambiguous. The source of this sequence is a man between 18 and 29 years old in good health and CMV-seropositive. The CDR3, as DNA: TGTGCCAGCAGCTCCAGTCGATTCTACGAGCAGTACTTC. It is translated as CASSSSRFYEQYF.